The TCR beta chain described here comes from a study of immune heterogeneity within non-small cell lung tumors. Multiplex PCR employing 32 V and 13 J primers generated amplicons of the TCR beta CDR3. TCRdb re-called the multiplex PCR reads with MiXCR, one entry per CDR3 protein. The table lists approximately 31,000 distinct CDR3 sequences, under 35% of them singletons. This clonotype came up a few times. Antigen specificity is unknown. The template consisted of bulk tumor genomic DNA, with about 600 ng used per sample. Collection of several biopsies per primary tumor, spaced far apart, took place during surgery. Those enrolled were patients newly diagnosed with untreated non-small cell lung cancer and undergoing curative surgery. Those donating were patients (newly diagnosed with non-small cell lung cancer) who were having surgery with curative intent. The CDR3 extends over 13 amino acids. Trimming removed 3 bases at V and 1 base at J, with 6 bases between. The germline V gene encodes CDR1 LNHDA and CDR2 SQIVND (reference sequence).

General study findings and limits: Tumor sites within a patient were found to share identical dominant CDR3 beta clonotypes, and site-unique high-frequency clones were also present. High-frequency T-cell receptor beta clonotypes differed largely between individual patients.

The chain carries TRBV19 and TRBJ2-5; D not resolved. This clonotype was obtained from a man in his forties with non-small cell lung cancer. Sequenced material: lung tumor tissue. The CDR3 sequence is CASSINGQETQYF. CDR3 DNA: TGTGCCAGTAGTATTAACGGCCAAGAGACCCAGTACTTC.